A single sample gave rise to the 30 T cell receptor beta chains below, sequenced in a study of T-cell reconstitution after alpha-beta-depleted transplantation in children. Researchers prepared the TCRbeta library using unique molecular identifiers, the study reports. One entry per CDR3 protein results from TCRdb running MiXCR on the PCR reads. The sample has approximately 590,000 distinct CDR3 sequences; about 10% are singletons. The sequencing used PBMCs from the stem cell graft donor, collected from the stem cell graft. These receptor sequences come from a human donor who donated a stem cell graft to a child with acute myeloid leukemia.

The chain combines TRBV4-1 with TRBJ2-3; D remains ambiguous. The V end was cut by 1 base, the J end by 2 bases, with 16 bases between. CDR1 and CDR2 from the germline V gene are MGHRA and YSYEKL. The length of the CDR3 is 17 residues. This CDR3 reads CASSQGGPRRSTDTQYF. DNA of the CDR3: TGCGCCAGCAGCCAAGGAGGCCCAAGACGCTCCACAGATACGCAGTATTTT.

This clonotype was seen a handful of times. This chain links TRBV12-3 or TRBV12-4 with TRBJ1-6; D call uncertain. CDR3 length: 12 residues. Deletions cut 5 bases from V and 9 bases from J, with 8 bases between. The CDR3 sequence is CASSREGSPLHF. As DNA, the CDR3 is TGTGCCAGCAGTCGAGAGGGTTCACCCCTCCACTTT.

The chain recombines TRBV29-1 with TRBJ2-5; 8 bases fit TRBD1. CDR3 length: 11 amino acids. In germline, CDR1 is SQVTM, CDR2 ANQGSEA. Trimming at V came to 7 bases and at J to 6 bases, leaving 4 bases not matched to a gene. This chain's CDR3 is CSAGGAKTQYF. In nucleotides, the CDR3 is TGCAGCGCAGGGGGCGCGAAGACCCAGTACTTC.

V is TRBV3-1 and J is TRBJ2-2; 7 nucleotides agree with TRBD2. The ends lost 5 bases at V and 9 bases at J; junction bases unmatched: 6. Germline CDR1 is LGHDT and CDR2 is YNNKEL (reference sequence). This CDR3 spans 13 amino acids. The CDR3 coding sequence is TGTGCCAGCAGCGGGCGGGGGACCAGGGAGCTGTTTTTT. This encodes CASSGRGTRELFF.

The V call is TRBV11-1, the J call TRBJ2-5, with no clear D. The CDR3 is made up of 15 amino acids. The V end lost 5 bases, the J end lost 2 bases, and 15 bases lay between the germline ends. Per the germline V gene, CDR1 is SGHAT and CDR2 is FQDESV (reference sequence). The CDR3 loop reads CASSNPGRLQETQYF. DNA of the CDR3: TGTGCCAGCAGCAACCCCGGGCGGCTACAAGAGACCCAGTACTTC.

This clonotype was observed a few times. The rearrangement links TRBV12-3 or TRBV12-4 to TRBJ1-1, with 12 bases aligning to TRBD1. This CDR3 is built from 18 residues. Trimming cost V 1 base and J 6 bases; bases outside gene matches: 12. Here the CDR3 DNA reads TGTGCCAGCAGTTTAGAGTGGTCTGGTGGGACAGGGGGCCCTGAAGCTTTCTTT. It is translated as CASSLEWSGGTGGPEAFF.

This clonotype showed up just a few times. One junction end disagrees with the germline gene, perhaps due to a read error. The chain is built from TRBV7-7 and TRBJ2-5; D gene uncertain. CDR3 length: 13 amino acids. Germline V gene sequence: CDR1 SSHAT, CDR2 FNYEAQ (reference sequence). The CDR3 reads CASSRGWSETQYF. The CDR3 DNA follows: TGTGCTAGCAGCCGTGGGTGGAGCGAGACCCAGTACTTC. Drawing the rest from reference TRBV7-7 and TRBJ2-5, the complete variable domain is GAGVSQSPRYKVTKRGQDVTLRCDPISSHATLYWYQQALGQGPEFLTYFNYEAQPDKSGLPSDRFSAERPEGSISTLTIQRTEQRDSAMYRCASSRGWSETQYFGPGTRLLVL.

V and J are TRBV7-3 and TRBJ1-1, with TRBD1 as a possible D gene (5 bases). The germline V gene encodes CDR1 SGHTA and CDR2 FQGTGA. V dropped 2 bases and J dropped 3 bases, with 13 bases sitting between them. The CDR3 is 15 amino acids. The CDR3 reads CASSLGGGSDTEAFF. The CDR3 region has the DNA TGTGCCAGCAGCTTAGGGGGAGGGTCGGACACTGAAGCTTTCTTT.

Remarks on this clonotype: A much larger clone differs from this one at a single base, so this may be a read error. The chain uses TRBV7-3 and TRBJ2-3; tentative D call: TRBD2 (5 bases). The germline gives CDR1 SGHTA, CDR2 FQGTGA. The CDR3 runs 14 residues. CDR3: CASSLSGYTDTRYF. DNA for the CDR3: TGTGCCAGCAGCCTCAGCGGATACACAGATACGCGGTATTTT.

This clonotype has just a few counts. Here the CDR3 reads CASSPIAETDTQYF. CDR3 DNA: TGTGCCAGCTCACCAATAGCGGAGACAGATACGCAGTATTTT. The chain links TRBV18 to TRBJ2-3; maybe TRBD2 (6 bases). V dropped 2 bases and J dropped 3 bases, with 9 bases sitting between them. CDR3 length: 14 amino acids. Germline V lookup: CDR1 KGHSH, CDR2 LQKENI.

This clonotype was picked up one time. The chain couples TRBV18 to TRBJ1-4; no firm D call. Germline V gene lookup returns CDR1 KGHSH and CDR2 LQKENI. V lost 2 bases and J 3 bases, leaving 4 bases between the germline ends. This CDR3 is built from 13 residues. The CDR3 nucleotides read TGTGCCAGCTCACCAGGGGCTAATGAAAAACTGTTTTTT. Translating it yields CASSPGANEKLFF.

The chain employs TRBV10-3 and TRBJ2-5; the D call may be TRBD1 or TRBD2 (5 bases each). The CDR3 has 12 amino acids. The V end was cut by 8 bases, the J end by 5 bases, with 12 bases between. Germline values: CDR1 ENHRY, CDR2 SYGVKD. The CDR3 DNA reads TGTGCCATCGGGGGAACGGGGGAGACCCAGTACTTC. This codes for CAIGGTGETQYF.

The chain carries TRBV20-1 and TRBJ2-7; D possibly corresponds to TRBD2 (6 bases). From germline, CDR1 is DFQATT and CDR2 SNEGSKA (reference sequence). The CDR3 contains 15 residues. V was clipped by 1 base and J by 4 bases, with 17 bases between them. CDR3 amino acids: CSARVGGARFYEQYF. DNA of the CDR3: TGCAGTGCTAGAGTCGGGGGAGCTCGCTTTTACGAGCAGTACTTC.

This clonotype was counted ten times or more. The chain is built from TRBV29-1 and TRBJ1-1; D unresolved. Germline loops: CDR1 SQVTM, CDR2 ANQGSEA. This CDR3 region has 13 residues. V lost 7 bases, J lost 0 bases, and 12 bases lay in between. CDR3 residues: CSARPGLNTEAFF. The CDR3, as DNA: TGCAGCGCCCGCCCGGGTCTGAACACTGAAGCTTTCTTT.

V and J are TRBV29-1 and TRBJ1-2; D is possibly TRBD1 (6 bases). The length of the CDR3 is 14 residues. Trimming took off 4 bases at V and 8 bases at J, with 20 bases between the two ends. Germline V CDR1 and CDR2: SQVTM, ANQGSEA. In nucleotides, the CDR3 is TGCAGCGTTGGAGGTGGGGCCAGGGGAGGCGGCTACACCTTC. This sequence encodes CSVGGGARGGGYTF.

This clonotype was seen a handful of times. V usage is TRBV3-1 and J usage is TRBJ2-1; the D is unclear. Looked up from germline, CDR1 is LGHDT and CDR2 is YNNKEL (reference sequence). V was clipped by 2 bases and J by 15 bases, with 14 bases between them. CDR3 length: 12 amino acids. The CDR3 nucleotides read TGTGCCAGCAGCCAAACCGACACGCGACGGTTCTTC. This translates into CASSQTDTRRFF.

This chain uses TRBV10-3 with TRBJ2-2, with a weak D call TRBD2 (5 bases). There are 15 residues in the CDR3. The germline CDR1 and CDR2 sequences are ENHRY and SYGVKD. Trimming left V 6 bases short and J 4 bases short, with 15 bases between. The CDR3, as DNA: TGTGCCATCAGAGACCCGGGAACAGCCACCGGGGAGCTGTTTTTT. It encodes CAIRDPGTATGELFF.

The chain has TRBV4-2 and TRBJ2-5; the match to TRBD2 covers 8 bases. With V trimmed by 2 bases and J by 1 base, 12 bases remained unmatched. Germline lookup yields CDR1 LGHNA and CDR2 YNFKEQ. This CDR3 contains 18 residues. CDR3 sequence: CASSQRGAGGGAQETQYF. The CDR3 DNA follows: TGTGCCAGCAGCCAACGGGGGGCGGGAGGAGGGGCCCAAGAGACCCAGTACTTC.

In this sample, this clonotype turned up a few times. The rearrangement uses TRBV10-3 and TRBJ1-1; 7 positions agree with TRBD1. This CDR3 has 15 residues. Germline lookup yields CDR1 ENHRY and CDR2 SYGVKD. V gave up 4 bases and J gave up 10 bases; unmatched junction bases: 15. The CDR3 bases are TGTGCCATCAGTGCACCCTCAACAGGGGATCGAGGAGCTTTCTTT. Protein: CAISAPSTGDRGAFF.

CDR3 sequence: CASSLRTGWDEAFF. CDR3 DNA: TGTGCCAGCAGTTTAAGAACAGGGTGGGATGAAGCTTTCTTT. The J gene is TRBJ1-1, the V gene TRBV12-3 or TRBV12-4; the D gene is possibly TRBD1 (6 bases). V lost 2 bases, J lost 7 bases, and 14 bases lay in between. The CDR3 totals 14 residues.

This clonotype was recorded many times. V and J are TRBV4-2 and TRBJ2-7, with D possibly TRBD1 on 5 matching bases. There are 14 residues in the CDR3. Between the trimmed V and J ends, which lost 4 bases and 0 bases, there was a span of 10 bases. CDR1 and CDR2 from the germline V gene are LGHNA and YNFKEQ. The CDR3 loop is CASSPLGASYEQYF. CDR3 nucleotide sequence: TGTGCCAGCAGCCCGTTAGGGGCCTCCTACGAGCAGTACTTC.

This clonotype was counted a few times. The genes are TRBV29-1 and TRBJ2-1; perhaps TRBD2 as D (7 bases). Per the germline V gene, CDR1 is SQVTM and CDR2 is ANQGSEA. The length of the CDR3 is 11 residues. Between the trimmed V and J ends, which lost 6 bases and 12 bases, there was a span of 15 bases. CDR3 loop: CSVRGGEGQFF. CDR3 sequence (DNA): TGCAGCGTAAGGGGGGGAGAGGGGCAGTTCTTC.

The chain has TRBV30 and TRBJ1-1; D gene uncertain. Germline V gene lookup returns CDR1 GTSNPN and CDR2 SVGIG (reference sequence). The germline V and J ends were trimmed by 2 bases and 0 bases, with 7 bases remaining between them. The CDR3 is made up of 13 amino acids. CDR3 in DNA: TGTGCCTGGAGTCACGGGGTGAACACTGAAGCTTTCTTT. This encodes CAWSHGVNTEAFF. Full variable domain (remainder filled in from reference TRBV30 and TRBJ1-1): SQTIHQWPATLVQPVGSPLSLECTVEGTSNPNLYWYRQAAGRGLQLLFYSVGIGQISSEVPQNLSASRPQDRQFILSSKKLLLSDSGFYLCAWSHGVNTEAFFGQGTRLTVV.

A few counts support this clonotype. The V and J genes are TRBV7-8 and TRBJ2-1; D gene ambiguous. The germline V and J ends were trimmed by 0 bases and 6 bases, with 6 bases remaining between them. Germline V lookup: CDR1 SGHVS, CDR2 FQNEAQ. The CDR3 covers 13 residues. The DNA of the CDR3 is TGTGCCAGCAGCTTAGCCTGGGCCAATGAGCAGTTCTTC. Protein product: CASSLAWANEQFF.

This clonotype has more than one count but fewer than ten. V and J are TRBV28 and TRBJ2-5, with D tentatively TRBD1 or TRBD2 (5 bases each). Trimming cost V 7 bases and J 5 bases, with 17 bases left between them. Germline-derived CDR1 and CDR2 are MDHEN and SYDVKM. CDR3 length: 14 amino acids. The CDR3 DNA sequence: TGTGCCAGCAAACGGGACGGTCGTTCGGAGACCCAGTACTTC. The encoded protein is CASKRDGRSETQYF.

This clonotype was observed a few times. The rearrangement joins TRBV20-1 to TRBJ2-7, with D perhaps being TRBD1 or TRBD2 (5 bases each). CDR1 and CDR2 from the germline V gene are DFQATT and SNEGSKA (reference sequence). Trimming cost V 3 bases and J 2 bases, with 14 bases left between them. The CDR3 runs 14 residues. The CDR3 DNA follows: TGCAGTGCTAGTTCCGGGGACCTAACCTACGAGCAGTACTTC. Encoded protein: CSASSGDLTYEQYF.

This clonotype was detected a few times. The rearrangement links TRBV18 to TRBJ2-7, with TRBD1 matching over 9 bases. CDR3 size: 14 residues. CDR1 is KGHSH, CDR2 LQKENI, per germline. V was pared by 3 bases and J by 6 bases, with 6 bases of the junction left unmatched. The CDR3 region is CASSPGTGIGEQYF. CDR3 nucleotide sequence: TGTGCCAGCTCACCCGGGACAGGGATAGGCGAGCAGTACTTC.

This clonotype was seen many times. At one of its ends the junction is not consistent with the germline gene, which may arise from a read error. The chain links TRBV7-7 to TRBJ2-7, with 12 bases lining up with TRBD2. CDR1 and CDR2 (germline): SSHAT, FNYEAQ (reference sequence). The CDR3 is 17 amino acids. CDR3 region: CASSPGLAGPLSYEQYF. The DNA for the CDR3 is TGTGCTAGCAGCCCTGGACTAGCGGGACCACTTTCCTACGAGCAGTACTTC.

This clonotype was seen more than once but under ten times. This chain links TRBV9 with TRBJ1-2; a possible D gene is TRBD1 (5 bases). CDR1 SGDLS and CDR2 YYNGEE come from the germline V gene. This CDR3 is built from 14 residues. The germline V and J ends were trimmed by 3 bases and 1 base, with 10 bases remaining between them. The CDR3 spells CASSEGRNNYGYTF. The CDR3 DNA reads TGTGCCAGCAGCGAGGGACGGAATAACTATGGCTACACCTTC.

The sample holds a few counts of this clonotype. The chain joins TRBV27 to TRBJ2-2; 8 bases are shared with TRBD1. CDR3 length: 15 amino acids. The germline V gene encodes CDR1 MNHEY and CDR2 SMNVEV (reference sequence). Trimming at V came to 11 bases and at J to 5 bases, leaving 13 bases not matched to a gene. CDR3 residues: CAVTSRGQGTGELFF. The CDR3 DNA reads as TGTGCCGTAACATCCAGGGGGCAGGGTACCGGGGAGCTGTTTTTT.